This passage covers 29 T cell receptor beta chains from one sample sequenced in a study of blood T cell repertoires in COVID-19. The protocol was immunoSEQ multiplex PCR, while the TCRdb copy is restricted to in-frame clones and leaves out a portion. The data contain over 150,000 clones, 70% to 85% of them singletons. The specimen sequenced was peripheral blood. The receptors shown here come from a woman in her sixties with acute or convalescent COVID-19.

The chain uses TRBV3-1 (or the pseudogene TRBV3-2) and TRBJ1-1; possible D gene TRBD1, 5 bases. Trimming cost V 5 bases and J 4 bases, with 14 bases left between them. This CDR3 has 14 residues. Germline V gene sequence: CDR1 LGHDT, CDR2 YNNKEL (reference sequence). The CDR3 here is CASSYFGGSTEAFF. The CDR3 DNA reads TGTGCCAGCAGCTACTTCGGGGGGAGCACTGAAGCTTTCTTT.

The CDR3: CASSPRDRTYNEQFF. The CDR3 DNA reads as TGTGCCAGCAGCCCTCGGGACAGGACCTACAATGAGCAGTTCTTC. The chain links TRBV9 to TRBJ2-1; 8 bases are a match to TRBD1. The CDR3 consists of 15 residues. Germline assignment: CDR1 SGDLS and CDR2 YYNGEE. V trimming: 4 bases; J trimming: 2 bases; junction bases outside the gene matches: 5.

V and J are TRBV9 and TRBJ2-2, with 7 positions matching TRBD2. The germline gives CDR1 SGDLS, CDR2 YYNGEE. Unmatched junction bases numbered 1, after V lost 2 bases and J lost 0 bases. There are 15 residues in the CDR3. The CDR3 region is CASSVGGTNTGELFF. For the CDR3, the DNA is TGTGCCAGCAGCGTCGGGGGGACGAACACCGGGGAGCTGTTTTTT.

The gene calls are TRBV7-9 and TRBJ1-1; D is ambiguous. V shed 5 bases and J shed 6 bases, with 19 bases lying between them. Germline V gives CDR1 SEHNR, CDR2 FQNEAQ (reference sequence). The CDR3 length is 15 residues. CDR3 DNA sequence: TGTGCCAGCAGCAACTTGCGAGGAGGAGATCCTGAAGCTTTCTTT. This sequence encodes CASSNLRGGDPEAFF.

This clone was seen only a few times. The V and J genes are TRBV5-6 and TRBJ2-2, with a tentative D call TRBD1 (5 bases). Germline V lookup: CDR1 SGHDT, CDR2 YYEEEE. The CDR3 runs 18 residues. V was pared by 2 bases and J by 1 base, with 18 bases between. CDR3 in DNA: TGTGCCAGCAGCTTTACCGATCGACAGCTCAGGAACACCGGGGAGCTGTTTTTT. It yields the protein CASSFTDRQLRNTGELFF.

The chain is built from TRBV30 and TRBJ1-5; a weak D match, TRBD1 (5 bases). Trimming left V 0 bases short and J 1 base short, with 7 bases between. This CDR3 comprises 14 residues. Germline V lookup: CDR1 GTSNPN, CDR2 SVGIG (reference sequence). CDR3 in DNA: TGTGCCTGGAGTGTACGACAGAGCAATCAGCCCCAGCATTTT. Translated, it gives CAWSVRQSNQPQHF.

The V call is TRBV23-1, the J call TRBJ1-6, with 11 positions matching TRBD1. TRBV23-1 is annotated as an ORF whose role is uncertain. Trimming at V came to 3 bases and at J to 5 bases, leaving 12 bases not matched to a gene. The length of the CDR3 is 19 residues. CDR3 nucleotide sequence: TGCGCCAGCAGTCACCTTGGGACAGGGGGTCGGTTAAATAATTCACCCCTCCACTTT. Encoded protein: CASSHLGTGGRLNNSPLHF.

Here the CDR3 DNA reads TGTGCCTGGACAGCGGGGGGGGATCAAGAGACCCAGTACTTC. Translated: CAWTAGGDQETQYF. The chain recombines TRBV30 with TRBJ2-5; 10 bases align to TRBD2. This CDR3 is 14 amino acids long. V was clipped by 4 bases and J by 2 bases; unmatched bases: 4. Germline V CDR1 and CDR2: GTSNPN, SVGIG (reference sequence).

This clone was counted between two and nine times. The chain recombines TRBV24-1 with TRBJ2-6, with D hard to call. Germline lookup yields CDR1 KGHDR and CDR2 SFDVKD. With 4 bases removed from V and 1 base from J, the gap between germline ends came to 7 bases. The CDR3 is 15 residues long. CDR3 loop: CATSDHWSGANVLTF. For the CDR3, the DNA is TGTGCCACCAGTGACCACTGGTCTGGGGCCAACGTCCTGACTTTC.

This chain joins TRBV5-4 and TRBJ2-7, with D unclear. Germline V CDR1 and CDR2: SGHNT, YYREEE (reference sequence). This CDR3 contains 17 residues. The V end was cut by 0 bases, the J end by 2 bases, with 18 bases between. DNA for the CDR3: TGTGCCAGCAGCTTGGAAATCAGTCCAGGTTATACCTACGAGCAGTACTTC. It translates to CASSLEISPGYTYEQYF.

V is TRBV27 and J is TRBJ1-5, with a weak D call TRBD1 (5 bases). The CDR3 runs 16 residues. With 2 bases removed from V and 0 bases from J, the gap between germline ends came to 11 bases. CDR1 and CDR2 from the germline V gene are MNHEY and SMNVEV (reference sequence). The CDR3 region is CASSLATGRSNQPQHF. The DNA for the CDR3 is TGTGCCAGCAGTTTAGCTACAGGTCGTAGCAATCAGCCCCAGCATTTT.

In DNA form, the CDR3 reads TGTGCCAGCAGCTCTACTCGGGACAGGGGTAGGGAGACCCAGTACTTC. As protein: CASSSTRDRGRETQYF. This chain joins TRBV7-9 and TRBJ2-5; the match to TRBD1 covers 10 bases. The CDR3 spans 16 residues. J was trimmed by 5 bases and V by 4 bases; bases with no gene match: 10. CDR1 is SEHNR, CDR2 FQNEAQ, per germline (reference sequence).

This chain joins TRBV3-1 (or the pseudogene TRBV3-2) and TRBJ1-4; D might be TRBD1 (5 bases). Germline-derived CDR1 and CDR2 are LGHDT and YNNKEL (reference sequence). This CDR3 has 16 residues. V was shortened by 2 bases and J by 2 bases, with 12 bases between the two germline ends. CDR3 in DNA: TGTGCCAGCAGCCAAAGGGGTAGGGCGACTAATGAAAAACTGTTTTTT. As protein: CASSQRGRATNEKLFF.

This chain connects TRBV11-2 to TRBJ2-7; D perhaps matches TRBD2 (6 bases). The V end lost 1 base, the J end lost 1 base, and 8 bases lay between the germline ends. CDR3 length: 14 amino acids. In germline, CDR1 is SGHAT, CDR2 FQNNGV. In nucleotides, the CDR3 is TGTGCCAGCAGCTTAGTGGAGGGGTCCTACGAGCAGTACTTC. It yields the protein CASSLVEGSYEQYF.

The chain carries TRBV3-1 (or the pseudogene TRBV3-2) and TRBJ1-5, with D possibly TRBD1 on 5 matching bases. The CDR3 covers 13 residues. Trimming left V 0 bases short and J 7 bases short, with 7 bases between. CDR1 LGHDT and CDR2 YNNKEL come from the germline V gene (reference sequence). The CDR3 DNA reads TGTGCCAGCAGCCAAGATAGGGGCCAGCCCCAGCATTTT. This encodes CASSQDRGQPQHF.

The J gene is TRBJ1-3, the V gene TRBV6-5, with 8 bases aligning to TRBD1. There are 13 residues in the CDR3. Germline trimming cut 6 bases from V and 4 bases from J; bases unmatched to any gene: 2. Germline V gives CDR1 MNHEY, CDR2 SVGAGI. The CDR3 region has the DNA TGTGCCAGCAGGAGGACAGGGGGAAACACCATATATTTT. It specifies CASRRTGGNTIYF.

The chain couples TRBV6-5 to TRBJ1-1; no clear D. CDR1 is MNHEY, CDR2 SVGAGI, per germline. The CDR3 has 12 residues. V lost 0 bases to trimming and J lost 7 bases, with 6 bases between them. Here the CDR3 reads CASSYSTGEAFF. The CDR3 region has the DNA TGTGCCAGCAGTTACTCGACGGGTGAAGCTTTCTTT.

The chain carries TRBV3-1 (or the pseudogene TRBV3-2) and TRBJ2-1; 9 nucleotides align to TRBD2. The germline V gene encodes CDR1 LGHDT and CDR2 YNNKEL (reference sequence). The CDR3 has 16 residues. With V trimmed by 1 base and J by 10 bases, 11 bases remained unmatched. CDR3 DNA: TGTGCCAGCAGCCAAGCTCAAGGGGCGGGGGGGCTCGAGCAGTTCTTC. It codes for CASSQAQGAGGLEQFF.

This chain uses TRBV29-1 with TRBJ1-3; D unclear. This CDR3 region has 12 residues. Germline V lookup: CDR1 SQVTM, CDR2 ANQGSEA. Trimming shortened V by 1 base and J by 14 bases, and 15 bases separated the two germline ends. The CDR3 sequence: CSVEGSGLDLYF. CDR3 nucleotides: TGCAGCGTTGAAGGGTCTGGGTTGGACTTATATTTT.

The chain uses TRBV28 and TRBJ1-5; a possible D gene is TRBD1 (5 bases). The CDR3 covers 12 residues. V was cut by 3 bases and J by 11 bases, with 11 bases left in between. Germline CDR1 is MDHEN and CDR2 is SYDVKM. Written as DNA, the CDR3 is TGTGCCAGCAGTTTCCTCAGGGTGTCCCAGCATTTT. This translates into CASSFLRVSQHF.

J is TRBJ2-5 and V is TRBV19; 8 nucleotides line up with TRBD2. Germline CDR1 and CDR2: LNHDA and SQIVND (reference sequence). The CDR3 consists of 15 residues. Germline trimming cut 0 bases from V and 4 bases from J; bases unmatched to any gene: 4. The CDR3 loop is CASSIEAGAGETQYF. The CDR3 DNA sequence: TGTGCCAGTAGTATAGAAGCGGGGGCCGGAGAGACCCAGTACTTC.

The chain recombines TRBV28 with TRBJ1-2; no reliable D call. This CDR3 is 12 amino acids long. The V end was cut by 3 bases, the J end by 7 bases, with 9 bases between. Germline values: CDR1 MDHEN, CDR2 SYDVKM. This CDR3 reads CASSFFPSGYTF. The DNA for the CDR3 is TGTGCCAGCAGTTTTTTCCCCTCTGGCTACACCTTC.

V is TRBV27 and J is TRBJ1-1; D gene uncertain. Germline CDR1 and CDR2: MNHEY and SMNVEV (reference sequence). The CDR3 loop spans 13 amino acids. V was clipped by 10 bases and J by 0 bases, with 12 bases between them. The CDR3 region has the DNA TGTGCCACCTACAGCATTCTGAACACTGAAGCTTTCTTT. Translation: CATYSILNTEAFF.

Worth noting for this clone: The sample contains more than one DNA sequence encoding this CDR3. V is TRBV5-1 and J is TRBJ1-4, with 7 bases matching TRBD1. J was trimmed by 3 bases and V by 2 bases; bases with no gene match: 1. The CDR3 loop spans 14 amino acids. The germline V gene has CDR1 SGHRS and CDR2 YFSETQ. The CDR3 DNA follows: TGCGCCAGCAGCTTTCAGGGGGCTAATGAAAAACTGTTTTTT. Translation gives CASSFQGANEKLFF.

The J gene is TRBJ1-6, the V gene TRBV4-1; no firm D call. The CDR3 runs 13 residues. Germline CDR1 MGHRA, CDR2 YSYEKL. The V end was cut by 1 base, the J end by 7 bases, with 5 bases between. CDR3 region: CASSQVENSPLHF. CDR3 in DNA: TGCGCCAGCAGCCAAGTAGAGAATTCACCCCTCCACTTT.

The chain links TRBV2 to TRBJ1-1; unclear D gene. The germline V and J ends were trimmed by 4 bases and 1 base, with 10 bases remaining between them. CDR1 and CDR2 (germline): SNHLY, FYNNEI. This CDR3 is built from 14 residues. This CDR3 is CASSGAWRNTEAFF. In DNA, the CDR3 is TGTGCCAGCAGTGGGGCCTGGCGGAACACTGAAGCTTTCTTT.

V and J are TRBV18 and TRBJ2-5; the match to TRBD1 covers 8 bases. Germline CDR1 is KGHSH and CDR2 is LQKENI. The CDR3 loop spans 14 amino acids. V shed 4 bases and J 2 bases; nucleotides not matched to a gene: 3. This chain's CDR3 is CASSLGQGQETQYF. CDR3 nucleotide sequence: TGTGCCAGCTCACTCGGACAGGGTCAAGAGACCCAGTACTTC.

The table lists this clone with a few counts. CDR3 bases: TGCAGCGTGTATGACAGGGGGTACGGCTACACCTTC. This translates into CSVYDRGYGYTF. V is TRBV29-1 and J is TRBJ1-2, with 9 bases matching TRBD1. Germline lookup yields CDR1 SQVTM and CDR2 ANQGSEA. J lost 8 bases, V lost 6 bases, and 7 bases had no gene match. The CDR3 has 12 amino acids.

The chain carries TRBV5-4 and TRBJ2-2, with TRBD2 matching over 13 bases. Germline V gene lookup returns CDR1 SGHNT and CDR2 YYREEE (reference sequence). Trimming cost V 0 bases and J 3 bases; bases outside gene matches: 5. CDR3 length: 18 amino acids. The CDR3 DNA reads TGTGCCAGCAGCTTGGGCGGACTAGCGGGGGCCCACACCGGGGAGCTGTTTTTT. Translating it yields CASSLGGLAGAHTGELFF.